This record looks at one TCR beta chain sequence and its context. The record originates from a study of blood T cells in healthy people across ages. Study-wide background: About one barcoded TCR beta cDNA was captured per two T cells.

PCR was performed a second time for about 7 to 12 cycles using a sample-barcoded 5' primer and a J-beta primer mix. MiXCR, applied by TCRdb to the 5' RACE reads, yields one record per CDR3 protein. The sample consists of hundreds of thousands of distinct CDR3 sequences, about 43% of them appearing once. CDR3 size: 15 residues. Trimming left V 1 base short and J 6 bases short, with 14 bases between. CDR1 SGHRS and CDR2 YFSETQ come from the germline V gene. What was sequenced was blood. This chain uses TRBV5-1 with TRBJ2-1; possible D gene TRBD2, 6 bases. The receptor was derived from an elderly man in good health. This CDR3 is CASSLLRDGGNEQFF. The CDR3 DNA reads TGCGCCAGCAGCTTGTTACGGGACGGGGGCAATGAGCAGTTCTTC.